The rows below give T cell receptor beta chains drawn from one sample of a study of cytomegalovirus exposure and HLA in healthy donors. Clones were sequenced by immunoSEQ multiplex PCR, and TCRdb holds only the in-frame ones, with some missing. The sample has over 35,000 clones; approximately 80% are singletons. Sequenced input: PBMCs. These receptors were obtained from a man aged 25-45 years in good health and CMV-seronegative. The conserved cysteine and the conserved F or W are not part of the CDR3 here. The order of the fields is CDR3 length, V gene, clone size, J gene, CDR3 protein. Size tells how often a clone was seen (once, few, many) or the class of an expanded clone, and some rows leave it out.

>14|TRBV7-9|.|TRBJ1-1
ASSGARQGWNTEAF
>15|TRBV4-3|.|TRBJ1-1
ASSQDSPSGADTEAF
>12|TRBV29-1|.|TRBJ2-1
SVELARAYNEQF
>14|TRBV19|.|TRBJ2-5
ASSIADRPRGETQY
>13|TRBV2|.|TRBJ2-7
ASRYPGQSSYEQY
>14|TRBV4-2|.|TRBJ2-1
ASSQEGTGDYNEQF
>13|TRBV5-1|few|TRBJ2-5
ASSLAGQGGSTQY
>15|TRBV4-3|.|TRBJ2-5
ASSQDGPGEGGETQY
>11|TRBV2|.|TRBJ1-4
ASSDLQGGKLF
>13|TRBV6-5|.|TRBJ2-7
ASSYDQGGFYEQY
>14|TRBV6-6|few|TRBJ2-5
ASSRNPNGRQATQY
>11|TRBV4-3|.|TRBJ2-3
ASSQVVAVTQY
>12|TRBV27|.|TRBJ2-3
ASSLGVFTDTQY
>12|TRBV28|.|TRBJ2-5
ASSRTGRQETQY
>13|TRBV10-3|.|TRBJ2-1
AIRRLVSSYNEQF
>11|TRBV29-1|.|TRBJ1-2
SVEVGAGYGYT
>16|TRBV18|.|TRBJ1-2
ASSPMRQVHLANYGYT
>13|TRBV28|once|TRBJ2-6
ASSLQGAGANVLT
>15|TRBV7-9|.|TRBJ1-3
ASSLIGAGSSGNTIY
>15|TRBV7-2|.|TRBJ1-2
ASSSFEGAFQLYGYT
>12|TRBV2|few|TRBJ2-3
ASGWDRSTDTQY
>12|TRBV21-1|.|TRBJ1-2
ASSNVQGAHGYT
>12|TRBV6-4|.|TRBJ2-2
ASSVSTSPGELF
>13|TRBV7-9|.|TRBJ2-1
SSSFLAGGRSEQF
>10|TRBV2|few|TRBJ1-2
ASSTSNYGYT
>14|TRBV28|few|TRBJ2-5
ASSLRQGRGQETQY
>15|TRBV18|.|TRBJ2-3
ASSQASGSTSTDTQY
>15|TRBV7-3|.|TRBJ1-5
ASRGIRDRVSNQPQH
>15|TRBV27|.|TRBJ1-1
ASSLRTGSRVGTEAF
>15|TRBV18|.|TRBJ2-7
ASSPPGLAGGQYEQY
>12|TRBV7-9|few|TRBJ1-2
ASSLGRMQGLST
>10|TRBV27|.|TRBJ1-5
ASRDSDQPQH
>11|TRBV5-1|.|TRBJ2-3
ASSQTSTDTQY
>13|TRBV6-5|.|TRBJ1-2
ASSLRGGVLDGYT
>16|TRBV5-1|.|TRBJ2-5
ASSFTGNSGRAGETQY
>13|TRBV5-1|.|TRBJ1-5
ASSLGGPGDQPQH
>12|TRBV7-2|.|TRBJ2-5
ASSLVAGAETQY
>15|TRBV25-1|once|TRBJ2-3
ASSGFASGTSTDTQY
>14|TRBV19|once|TRBJ2-1
ASSISLAGGPNEQF
>11|TRBV18|.|TRBJ2-7
ASSPFSPYEQY
>15|TRBV7-6|.|TRBJ1-2
ASSHQGTGAGDYGYT
>11|TRBV7-9|few|TRBJ1-1
ASSSQGDTEAF
>12|TRBV11-2|.|TRBJ2-7
ASSPGQGPYEQY
>16|TRBV27|.|TRBJ1-4
ASGFLGTGGPIDEKLF
>13|TRBV6-6|.|TRBJ2-1
ASKLFRQGGDEQF
>11|TRBV28|.|.
ASGTGQSYEQY
>12|TRBV5-6|.|TRBJ1-2
ASSRTGANYGYT
>11|TRBV7-8|.|TRBJ1-1
ASSPGTETEAF
>10|TRBV7-2|.|TRBJ2-1
ASRYGRGEQF
>14|TRBV6-1|.|TRBJ2-7
ASSDAGGTEYYEQY
>13|TRBV10-2|.|TRBJ2-7
ASSESTGAKYEQY
>13|TRBV4-3|.|TRBJ2-7
ASSQDAGSGNEQY
>12|TRBV5-5|.|TRBJ1-2
ASSLGGFNYGYT
>12|TRBV7-2|.|TRBJ2-7
ASSLGGTSYEQY
>12|TRBV29-1|.|TRBJ1-2
SVRAGATNYGYT